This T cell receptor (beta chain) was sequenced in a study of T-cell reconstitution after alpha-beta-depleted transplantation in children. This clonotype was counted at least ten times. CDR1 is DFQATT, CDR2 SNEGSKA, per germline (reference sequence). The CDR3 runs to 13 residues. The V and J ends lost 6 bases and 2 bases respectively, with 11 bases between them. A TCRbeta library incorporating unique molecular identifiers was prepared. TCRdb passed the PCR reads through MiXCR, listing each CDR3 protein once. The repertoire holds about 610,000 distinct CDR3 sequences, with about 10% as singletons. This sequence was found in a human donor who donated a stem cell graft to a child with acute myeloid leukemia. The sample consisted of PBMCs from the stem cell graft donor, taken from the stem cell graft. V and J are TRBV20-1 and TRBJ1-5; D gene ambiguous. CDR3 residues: CSAIDSGNQPQHF. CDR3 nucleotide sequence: TGCAGTGCCATCGACTCGGGCAATCAGCCCCAGCATTTT.